The 2 T cell receptor beta chains reported below all come from one sample, sequenced in a study of cytomegalovirus exposure and HLA in healthy donors. The study ran its PCR with 60 Vbeta and 13 Jbeta primers. Data came from immunoSEQ multiplex PCR; TCRdb stores just in-frame clones and leaves some out. The sample shows roughly 100,000 clones, approximately 80% of them seen only once. The specimen was PBMCs. These receptors originate from a human donor in good health.

V is TRBV19 and J is TRBJ2-2; 11 bases align to TRBD2. There are 16 residues in the CDR3. CDR1 and CDR2 (germline): LNHDA, SQIVND (reference sequence). V lost 7 bases and J lost 6; bases outside the gene matches: 10. CDR3 residues: CASTALPGLAAGELFF. The CDR3 DNA follows: TGTGCCAGTACCGCACTCCCGGGACTAGCGGCCGGGGAGCTGTTTTTT.

This chain links TRBV11-2 with TRBJ2-7, with TRBD1 as a possible D gene (6 bases). The V end was cut by 9 bases, the J end by 4 bases, with 22 bases between. Per germline, CDR1 SGHAT and CDR2 FQNNGV. The CDR3 sequence is 15 residues long. The CDR3 DNA sequence: TGTGCCAGGGAAAGGCGGCAGGGGTGTGGTTACGAGCAGTACTTC. Protein product: CARERRQGCGYEQYF.